This T cell receptor (beta chain) was profiled in a study of patients and donors after allogeneic stem cell transplantation. TCRdb called the RT-PCR reads again in MiXCR, with one record for every CDR3 protein. Of about 400,000 distinct CDR3 sequences in the sample, approximately 16% are singletons; the top ten hold around 7.9%. Germline-derived CDR1 and CDR2 are SGDLS and YYNGEE. This CDR3 has 17 residues. After removal of 0 bases from V and 1 base from J, the junction contained 9 bases not matched to a gene. Specimen: blood, either unsorted or a sorted T cell fraction (not recorded which). This sequence was found in a human donor who was either an allogeneic HSCT recipient or a stem cell or donor lymphocyte infusion donor (not recorded which). It is not recorded whose cells these are; they may come from a transplant donor. The chain joins TRBV9 to TRBJ1-1; 7 bases are a match to TRBD1. DNA of the CDR3: TGTGCCAGCAGCGTAGTCCTAAACCGGGACAGGAACACTGAAGCTTTCTTT. The encoded protein is CASSVVLNRDRNTEAFF.